This entry lists 22 T cell receptor beta chains sequenced from one sample in a study of beta chain features in type 1 diabetes. The authors reverse transcribed all of the isolated RNA, so sequencing captured expressed TCRB transcripts. Repertoires were generated with immunoSEQ multiplex PCR, while TCRdb's copy carries only in-frame clones and drops some. Of more than 150,000 clones in the sample, about 13% were seen once. Material for sequencing was central memory CD4+ T cells from blood. These receptors were obtained from a woman under 30 in good health.

The chain has TRBV18 and TRBJ2-1; TRBD1 matches at 8 bases. The V segment lost 3 bases and the J segment 0 bases; nucleotides outside the gene matches: 4. In germline, CDR1 is KGHSH, CDR2 LQKENI. CDR3 length: 16 amino acids. CDR3 sequence: CASSPRTGSSYNEQFF. The CDR3 DNA is TGTGCCAGCTCACCTAGGACAGGGAGCTCCTACAATGAGCAGTTCTTC.

This clone was picked up a small number of times. This sequence joins TRBV5-4 and TRBJ1-2, with D unclear. Trimming pared 0 bases from V and 8 bases from J, leaving 11 bases between. This CDR3 region has 13 residues. CDR1 is SGHNT, CDR2 YYREEE, per germline (reference sequence). For the CDR3, the DNA is TGTGCCAGCAGCTTGGTGGGAGTGGGAGGCTACACCTTC. As protein: CASSLVGVGGYTF.

The J gene is TRBJ2-5, the V gene TRBV30, with D maybe TRBD1 (5 bases). Between the trimmed V and J ends, which lost 1 base and 10 bases, there was a span of 10 bases. This CDR3 has 11 residues. CDR1 and CDR2 (germline): GTSNPN, SVGIG (reference sequence). The DNA of the CDR3 is TGTGCCTGGAGTGCCAGGGTAGGCCAGTACTTC. The encoded protein is CAWSARVGQYF.

This clone was found a few times. The V and J genes are TRBV6-6 and TRBJ1-5; D unresolved. V was pared by 7 bases and J by 6 bases, with 13 bases between. Germline lookup yields CDR1 MNHNY and CDR2 SVGAGI (reference sequence). The CDR3 totals 13 residues. The CDR3 sequence: CASIWLEGQPQHF. The CDR3 coding sequence is TGTGCCAGCATCTGGCTAGAGGGTCAGCCCCAGCATTTT.

This clone was seen a few times. The chain carries TRBV18 and TRBJ2-2; 8 positions agree with TRBD2. The CDR3 spans 15 residues. Germline CDR1 KGHSH, CDR2 LQKENI. The ends lost 5 bases at V and 1 base at J; junction bases unmatched: 3. This CDR3 is CASSESGGNTGELFF. The CDR3 bases are TGTGCCAGCTCAGAAAGCGGGGGGAACACCGGGGAGCTGTTTTTT.

This clone was detected a few times. V and J are TRBV18 and TRBJ2-7, with 12 bases identical to TRBD2. Trimming took 5 bases from V and 5 from J; bases not matched to a gene: 7. Per the germline V gene, CDR1 is KGHSH and CDR2 is LQKENI. The CDR3 sequence is 15 residues long. The CDR3 DNA reads as TGTGCCAGCTCATCGTGGACTAGCGGGATCCACGAGCAGTACTTC. It translates to CASSSWTSGIHEQYF.

This clone was detected only a few times. The chain couples TRBV6-5 to TRBJ1-4; D is ambiguous. The CDR3 length is 16 residues. Per the germline V gene, CDR1 is MNHEY and CDR2 is SVGAGI. V dropped 0 bases and J dropped 8 bases, with 16 bases sitting between them. This CDR3 reads CASSYSKFWLPEKLFF. The CDR3 DNA follows: TGTGCCAGCAGTTACTCGAAATTCTGGCTTCCAGAAAAACTGTTTTTT.

The chain recombines TRBV14 with TRBJ2-3, with 7 bases fitting TRBD2. Per the germline V gene, CDR1 is SGHDN and CDR2 is FVKESK. V shed 3 bases and J 3 bases; nucleotides not matched to a gene: 9. CDR3 length equals 16 residues. CDR3 in amino acids: CASSHGLAEVTDTQYF. In nucleotides, the CDR3 is TGTGCCAGCAGCCATGGGCTAGCGGAAGTGACAGATACGCAGTATTTT.

V gene TRBV28 combines with J gene TRBJ2-1, with a tentative D call TRBD2 (6 bases). In germline, CDR1 is MDHEN, CDR2 SYDVKM. This CDR3 is 13 amino acids long. Trimming cost V 2 bases and J 8 bases, with 10 bases left between them. DNA for the CDR3: TGTGCCAGCAGTTTACTAGCGTCGGATGAGCAGTTCTTC. Translated, it gives CASSLLASDEQFF. Combining the CDR3 with reference TRBV28 and TRBJ2-1 gives the whole variable domain DVKVTQSSRYLVKRTGEKVFLECVQDMDHENMFWYRQDPGLGLRLIYFSYDVKMKEKGDIPEGYSVSREKKERFSLILESASTNQTSMYLCASSLLASDEQFFGPGTRLTVL.

The table lists this clone with a few counts. The chain joins TRBV30 to TRBJ2-2; maybe TRBD1 (6 bases). The CDR3 is made up of 14 amino acids. The V gene's germline CDR1 is GTSNPN and CDR2 SVGIG (reference sequence). Between the trimmed V and J ends, which lost 0 bases and 13 bases, there was a span of 18 bases. CDR3 bases: TGTGCCTGGAGTGTATTAGCAGGGGCCAGTGTGCTGTTTTTT. It is translated as CAWSVLAGASVLFF.

The rearrangement joins TRBV5-1 to TRBJ2-4, with D maybe TRBD1 (6 bases). Germline V gene sequence: CDR1 SGHRS, CDR2 YFSETQ. This CDR3 has 16 residues. V lost 4 bases, J lost 0 bases, and 14 bases lay in between. This CDR3 reads CASSPEGVLAKNIQYF. The CDR3 bases are TGCGCCAGCAGCCCTGAGGGGGTTTTAGCCAAAAACATTCAGTACTTC.

The gene calls are TRBV19 and TRBJ1-2; D is uncertain. The CDR3 runs to 12 residues. Trimming stripped 5 bases from V and 1 base from J, with 5 bases between. Germline V gives CDR1 LNHDA, CDR2 SQIVND (reference sequence). CDR3 nucleotides: TGTGCCAGTAGTTACAGTAACTATGGCTACACCTTC. Its translation: CASSYSNYGYTF.

The chain combines TRBV10-2 with TRBJ2-1; 9 bases agree with TRBD2. The CDR3 loop spans 15 amino acids. The ends lost 6 bases at V and 7 bases at J; junction bases unmatched: 10. Germline V gene lookup returns CDR1 WSHSY and CDR2 SAAADI. The CDR3, as DNA: TGCGCCAGCAGCAAACCGGGACTAGCAGGAAATGAGCAGTTCTTC. Translated: CASSKPGLAGNEQFF.

In its sample, this clone was seen a few times. The chain employs TRBV18 and TRBJ1-1, with 7 bases matching TRBD1. The CDR3 has 14 residues. V was clipped by 5 bases and J by 2 bases; unmatched bases: 5. Per the germline V gene, CDR1 is KGHSH and CDR2 is LQKENI. The CDR3 DNA reads TGTGCCAGCTCATCGGGACAGCTAAACACTGAAGCTTTCTTT. Its protein product is CASSSGQLNTEAFF.

The chain carries TRBV28 and TRBJ1-2; D possibly corresponds to TRBD1 (6 bases). From germline, CDR1 is MDHEN and CDR2 SYDVKM. The V and J ends lost 7 bases and 7 bases respectively, with 10 bases between them. The CDR3 runs 11 residues. DNA of the CDR3: TGTGCCAGCAAGGGGACATTTGGCTACACCTTC. It encodes CASKGTFGYTF.

This clone was recorded only once. V gene TRBV18 combines with J gene TRBJ1-2; 7 nucleotides align to TRBD1. CDR1 is KGHSH, CDR2 LQKENI, per germline. Losses at the gene ends were 3 bases for V and 5 bases for J; bases not matched to a gene: 3. This CDR3 has 13 residues. The CDR3 region is CASSPDREYGYTF. CDR3 DNA sequence: TGTGCCAGCTCACCCGACAGGGAGTATGGCTACACCTTC.

This rearrangement joins TRBV7-2 to TRBJ2-7, with unresolved D. The germline gives CDR1 SGHTA, CDR2 FQGNSA. The CDR3 has 14 residues. Trimming took off 5 bases at V and 2 bases at J, with 13 bases between the two ends. The CDR3: CASSPIVAAYEQYF. In DNA form, the CDR3 reads TGTGCCAGCAGCCCGATTGTCGCGGCCTACGAGCAGTACTTC.

This clone was seen a few times. The chain has TRBV2 and TRBJ2-1; TRBD2 aligns across 12 bases. The V gene end was trimmed by 6 bases and the J gene end by 6 bases; junction bases not matched to a gene: 9. The CDR3 contains 16 residues. CDR1 and CDR2 (germline): SNHLY, FYNNEI. The CDR3 DNA reads as TGTGCCAGCAGCCCAAGACTAGCGGGAGTGGTCAATGAGCAGTTCTTC. Its protein is CASSPRLAGVVNEQFF. Based on the CDR3 plus reference TRBV2 and TRBJ2-1, the full variable domain is EPEVTQTPSHQVTQMGQEVILRCVPISNHLYFYWYRQILGQKVEFLVSFYNNEISEKSEIFDDQFSVERPDGSNFTLKIRSTKLEDSAMYFCASSPRLAGVVNEQFFGPGTRLTVL.

The chain joins TRBV5-4 to TRBJ2-7; 10 nucleotides align to TRBD1. V trimming: 5 bases; J trimming: 0 bases; junction bases outside the gene matches: 5. The V gene's germline CDR1 is SGHNT and CDR2 YYREEE (reference sequence). The CDR3 length is 15 residues. The chain's CDR3 is CASRRQGALSYEQYF. The CDR3 region has the DNA TGTGCCAGCAGGCGACAGGGGGCCCTCTCCTACGAGCAGTACTTC.

This clone has only a few counts. J is TRBJ1-4 and V is TRBV28; D uncertain. V dropped 6 bases and J dropped 6 bases, with 8 bases sitting between them. Germline V lookup: CDR1 MDHEN, CDR2 SYDVKM. This CDR3 contains 12 residues. In DNA form, the CDR3 reads TGTGCCAGCAGCCGCTACGATGAAAAACTGTTTTTT. This sequence encodes CASSRYDEKLFF.

The V call is TRBV6-5, the J call TRBJ1-4; TRBD1 matches 7 bases. Germline lookup yields CDR1 MNHEY and CDR2 SVGAGI. Trimming at V came to 5 bases and at J to 8 bases, leaving 11 bases not matched to a gene. The CDR3 contains 15 residues. The CDR3 is CASSPRKRTGEKLFF. The CDR3, as DNA: TGTGCCAGCAGTCCTCGGAAGCGGACAGGAGAAAAACTGTTTTTT.

The V call is TRBV2, the J call TRBJ2-3; TRBD2 is a possible D gene (6 bases). The CDR3 has 15 residues. The germline V gene encodes CDR1 SNHLY and CDR2 FYNNEI. Trimming took off 4 bases at V and 1 base at J, with 12 bases between the two ends. Written as DNA, the CDR3 is TGTGCCAGCAGTGGACGATTAGCGGGCACAGATACGCAGTATTTT. Amino acid sequence: CASSGRLAGTDTQYF.